This entry is about one T cell receptor (beta chain). No antigen is known for it. Base qualities are not at hand, and no much larger clone is one base apart. This record comes from a study of T cell responses to AZD1222 COVID-19 vaccine (dated by TCRdb to 2020 to 2023). With respect to the entire study: AZD1222 recipients with second doses at about 4 weeks or about 12 weeks were pooled, because spike-specific TCR depth and breadth did not differ between schedules. A total of about 230 trial participants underwent TCR sequencing, of whom about 210 received two doses of AZD1222 and about 26 received two doses of the MenACWY control vaccine. Trial participants were enrolled by age into subgroups of 18-55, 56-69 and 70-plus years, and approximately 150, 30 and 60 TCR-sequenced participants, respectively, were included in these subgroups. Results the study describes overall, beyond this receptor: In the small 56-69-year group, the increase in depth fell short of significance, most likely because of low power. Epitopes outside the regions mutated in the B.1.351 and B.1.1.7 variants were reportedly recognized by nearly half of the unique spike-specific TCRs. Because no day 14 peak-response samples were available, the repertoires could be characterized only after the peak T cell response. Conclusions about previously exposed vaccinees are limited because only a handful of AZD1222 recipients were SARS-CoV-2 seropositive at baseline. Participants were mostly white British, with more females than males. The authors suggested clonal diversity may have been underestimated. After two AZD1222 doses, spike-specific TCR breadth and depth were significantly higher than at day 0 and than in MenACWY recipients. CD4 TCRs associated with the vaccine covered the entire spike protein, and the dominant responses were in regions 160-218 and 743-854.

The CDR3 regions of human TCRbeta chains were analyzed by immunosequencing. Concerning the study's data processing: TCRs in the repertoires were compared against a reference library of SARS-CoV-2-specific TCRs that had been generated with the MIRA antigen-specificity platform. Breadth meant the fraction of unique TCRs that were SARS-CoV-2-associated, whereas depth meant the fraction of total T cells that were SARS-CoV-2-associated. Using the MIRA data, each spike-specific TCR was mapped to the spike region that the TCR reacts to and placed in a CD4 or CD8 class. Log10-transformed breadth and depth values were compared by one-way ANOVA with Sidak's multiple comparisons tests. The immuneACCESS repertoire file appears here via TCRdb, limited to in-frame rearrangements. These files lack a portion of the clones; in checked studies, under half of the deficit traces to unresolved V genes, and the cause of the others is not known. V and J calls and clone size are those listed in that table; D and trimming were worked out from the DNA. This sample lists 85,000 to 130,000 clones; nearly 95% were detected once. Around 5% of the sample is held by the ten biggest clonotypes.

Taken with the paper, the label for time point translates to: baseline before first vaccination. Vaccinee samples were obtained from the UK trials COV001 and COV002, which included a single-blind randomized controlled phase 2/3 trial of AZD1222 (ChAdOx1 nCoV-19) in healthy adults. For TCRbeta chain sequencing, PBMC samples were collected from trial participants at day 0 and at day 28 after the second dose. The germline V gene supplies CDR1 SGHVS and CDR2 FNYEAQ. Trimming costs V 3 bases and J 1 base, and their ends lie 6 bases apart. Including the terminal cysteine and phenylalanine, the CDR3 comprises 13 residues. Only the CDR3 DNA is retained, 39 bases long and in frame from the first base.

The receptor was isolated from an adult in good health. Sequencing used peripheral blood, obtained on day 0 of AZD1222 vaccination. The V and J genes are TRBV7-6 and TRBJ1-1; the D gene cannot be named for sure. The CDR3 region: CASSFSENTEAFF. The DNA is TGTGCCAGCAGCTTTTCGGAGAACACTGAAGCTTTCTTT.